The sequence of this TCR beta chain was determined in a study of chemoradiotherapy in HPV16-positive cancers. Overall study: Functional T-cell assays on a couple of HPV16-positive patients' cells defined candidate HPV-specific clones and common TCR motifs. Study findings and constraints: Candidate HPV-specific clones and E7-related TCR motifs grew in tumor during treatment.

Samples were taken several times over chemoradiotherapy. Assay used: immunoSEQ multiplex PCR; TCRdb lists only in-frame clones, some missing. The sample carries around 4,800 clones, roughly 90% recorded once. Remarks on this clone: Its antigen is not known.

Germline loops: CDR1 LNHDA, CDR2 SQIVND (reference sequence). The CDR3 spans 14 residues. J gave up 8 bases and V 6 bases, and 12 bases lay outside the gene matches. The rearrangement uses TRBV19 and TRBJ1-1; the match to TRBD1 covers 7 bases. This sequence originates from a human donor with HPV-associated anogenital cancer. The material was obtained from a patient who underwent chemoradiotherapy. The CDR3 here is CASRPDRDSREAFF. CDR3 coding DNA: TGTGCCAGTAGACCTGACAGGGATTCACGGGAAGCTTTCTTT.